Shown below are 32 T cell receptor beta chains from a single sample sequenced in a study of vaccination and CD4 T cells after COVID-19 (dated by TCRdb to between 2021 and 2023). No antigen has been identified for these receptors. The label giving this sample's treatment or condition can be read as: approximately 11-day PBMC culture with coronavirus spike peptide pools or control peptides (ViraFEST assay). CD4+ T cells from unexposed donors were collected before the COVID-19 pandemic (2011-2018). The method was PCR. The instrument was an Illumina iSeq 100. DNA from cultured CD4+ T cells underwent TCR sequencing with the Oncomine TCR Beta short-read assay at the Johns Hopkins FTIC core. The QIAamp micro DNA kit was used to extract genomic DNA from the cultured CD4+ T cells. The raw public data were reprocessed by TCRdb itself: fastp quality trimming at Q25, MiXCR clonotype calling, in-frame beta chains only. CDR3 protein sequences are deduplicated, and each keeps its most common genes and DNA. The sample table lists around 10,000 distinct CDR3 sequences, 30% to 35% of them with a count of one. The ten largest clonotypes hold 25% to 35% of the sample.

Sequencing was carried out using CD4+ T cells from blood, cultured in vitro. These receptors originate from a human donor in good health.

The sample holds a few counts of this clonotype. The V gene is TRBV28, the J gene TRBJ1-1, with 9 nucleotides matching TRBD1. The CDR3 length is 12 residues. V lost 7 bases, J lost 11 bases, and 8 bases stayed unmatched. Germline CDR1 and CDR2: MDHEN and SYDVKM. This CDR3 reads CASMTGTGKAFF. The DNA of the CDR3 is TGTGCCAGCATGACGGGGACAGGGAAGGCTTTCTTT.

The sample holds a few counts of this clonotype. The chain carries TRBV27 and TRBJ1-1; TRBD1 might be the D (6 bases). CDR1 and CDR2 (germline): MNHEY, SMNVEV (reference sequence). The CDR3 spans 14 residues. With 6 bases removed from V and 4 bases from J, the gap between germline ends came to 15 bases. The CDR3 sequence is CASSYKGGVTEAFF. The CDR3 DNA reads TGTGCCAGCAGCTACAAGGGGGGAGTCACTGAAGCTTTCTTT.

This clonotype has a handful of counts. The rearrangement links TRBV5-4 to TRBJ1-2; D unresolved. The germline gives CDR1 SGHNT, CDR2 YYREEE (reference sequence). The CDR3 length is 15 residues. Trimming removed 2 bases at V and 2 bases at J, with 13 bases between. The DNA for the CDR3 is TGTGCCAGCAGCTTAGAACCAAGCCAAAACTATGGCTACACCTTC. This encodes CASSLEPSQNYGYTF.

This clonotype came up a few times. V is TRBV29-1 and J is TRBJ2-5; possibly TRBD1 or TRBD2 for D (5 bases each). The CDR3 has 12 residues. Germline CDR1 SQVTM, CDR2 ANQGSEA. V dropped 4 bases and J dropped 4 bases, with 10 bases sitting between them. The DNA for the CDR3 is TGCAGCGTTGCCCGGGGCCCAGAGACCCAGTACTTC. This translates into CSVARGPETQYF.

The chain is built from TRBV15 and TRBJ2-3; D remains ambiguous. Trimming shortened V by 0 bases and J by 4 bases, and 8 bases separated the two germline ends. Germline V gene data show CDR1 as LNHNV and CDR2 as YYDKDF (reference sequence). The CDR3 runs 14 residues. The CDR3 sequence: CATSREGGADTQYF. In nucleotides, the CDR3 is TGTGCCACCAGCAGAGAAGGCGGAGCAGATACGCAGTATTTT.

Relative to its sample, this clonotype is medium-sized. This rearrangement joins TRBV7-2 to TRBJ1-5; 7 bases match TRBD1. V shed 5 bases and J 2 bases; nucleotides not matched to a gene: 3. Germline loops: CDR1 SGHTA, CDR2 FQGNSA. This CDR3 is built from 14 residues. DNA of the CDR3: TGTGCCAGCAGCCCTACAGGGGGCAATCAGCCCCAGCATTTT. It codes for CASSPTGGNQPQHF.

This clonotype occurred a few times. V usage is TRBV6-1 and J usage is TRBJ2-6; D is undetermined. Germline CDR1 and CDR2: MNHNS and SASEGT. CDR3 size: 15 residues. V was clipped by 7 bases and J by 0 bases, with 10 bases between them. DNA for the CDR3: TGTGCCAGCACCAACATAGGCTCTGGGGCCAACGTCCTGACTTTC. It yields the protein CASTNIGSGANVLTF.

This chain uses TRBV29-1 with TRBJ2-1; 10 bases are a match to TRBD2. V lost 7 bases and J lost 1; bases outside the gene matches: 10. CDR3 length: 16 residues. Germline values: CDR1 SQVTM, CDR2 ANQGSEA. The CDR3 is CSGAGLARGSYNEQFF. The CDR3 DNA reads TGCAGCGGCGCGGGACTAGCGAGAGGGTCCTACAATGAGCAGTTCTTC.

This rearrangement joins TRBV4-3 to TRBJ1-1; D is perhaps TRBD1 (5 bases). V dropped 1 base and J dropped 7 bases, with 16 bases sitting between them. This CDR3 is 15 amino acids long. Per germline, CDR1 LGHNA and CDR2 YSLEER. The CDR3 sequence is CASSQVRTLQFEAFF. CDR3 coding DNA: TGCGCCAGCAGCCAAGTTAGGACACTTCAATTTGAAGCTTTCTTT.

In this sample, this clonotype turned up a few times. J is TRBJ2-5 and V is TRBV20-1, with a weak D call TRBD1 (5 bases). V lost 0 bases and J lost 4, with 18 bases in between. Germline-derived CDR1 and CDR2 are DFQATT and SNEGSKA (reference sequence). This CDR3 has 16 amino acids. The CDR3 loop is CSARDRQGLYRETQYF. DNA of the CDR3: TGCAGTGCTAGAGATCGCCAGGGATTGTATAGAGAGACCCAGTACTTC.

This chain connects TRBV21-1 to TRBJ2-6; the table names TRBD1, a call not compared with the DNA. TRBV21-1 is a pseudogene locus. The CDR3 spans 11 residues. The CDR3 loop is CAGAGANVLTF. The CDR3 nucleotides read TGTGCGGGGGCTGGGGCCAACGTCCTGACTTTC.

The chain combines TRBV20-1 with TRBJ1-5; 7 bases are a match to TRBD1. The trim removed 5 bases at V and 7 bases at J, leaving 8 bases unmatched. Germline lookup yields CDR1 DFQATT and CDR2 SNEGSKA (reference sequence). The CDR3 contains 13 residues. The CDR3: CSAVTGIRQPQHF. The DNA of the CDR3 is TGCAGTGCTGTGACAGGGATTCGCCAGCCCCAGCATTTT.

The chain links TRBV14 to TRBJ1-1; a possible D gene is TRBD1 (5 bases). This CDR3 has 14 amino acids. Germline V gene sequence: CDR1 SGHDN, CDR2 FVKESK. The V end was cut by 4 bases, the J end by 4 bases, with 13 bases between. CDR3 DNA sequence: TGTGCCAGCAGCCTGGCCCCGGGGGTCACTGAAGCTTTCTTT. Translating gives CASSLAPGVTEAFF.

The chain uses TRBV6-1 and TRBJ1-5; no definite D call. The V end lost 5 bases, the J end lost 0 bases, and 20 bases lay between the germline ends. Per the germline V gene, CDR1 is MNHNS and CDR2 is SASEGT. The CDR3 length is 18 residues. In DNA, the CDR3 is TGTGCCAGCAGTCCTCGCCTGGCACGAGCCGTTAGCAATCAGCCCCAGCATTTT. It translates to CASSPRLARAVSNQPQHF.

The table lists this clonotype with a few counts. V usage is TRBV6-2 or TRBV6-3 and J usage is TRBJ2-1; the D is unclear. The germline CDR1 and CDR2 sequences are MNHEY and SVGEGT. The CDR3 runs 15 residues. The V and J ends lost 5 bases and 9 bases respectively, with 20 bases between them. The CDR3: CASSTPTGRLGEQFF. CDR3 bases: TGTGCCAGCAGTACCCCAACGGGCCGCTTAGGTGAGCAGTTCTTC.

CDR3 sequence reads: CSAAGYQETQYF. The CDR3 DNA reads TGCAGTGCCGCGGGATACCAAGAGACCCAGTACTTC. This sequence joins TRBV20-1 and TRBJ2-5; D may be TRBD2 (6 bases). Looked up from germline, CDR1 is DFQATT and CDR2 is SNEGSKA (reference sequence). The CDR3 consists of 12 residues. V was pared by 6 bases and J by 0 bases, with 8 bases between.

There are a few counts of this clonotype. This chain connects TRBV25-1 to TRBJ2-1; D remains unclear. CDR1 MGHDK and CDR2 SYGVNS come from the germline V gene. This CDR3 has 12 amino acids. The V end lost 6 bases, the J end lost 2 bases, and 5 bases lay between the germline ends. The CDR3 DNA sequence: TGTGCCAGCAGCGGACCCTACAATGAGCAGTTCTTC. As protein: CASSGPYNEQFF.

This clonotype was found a few times. The V and J genes are TRBV20-1 and TRBJ2-1; 8 bases agree with TRBD1. The ends lost 4 bases at V and 4 bases at J; junction bases unmatched: 33. In germline, CDR1 is DFQATT, CDR2 SNEGSKA (reference sequence). This CDR3 is built from 23 residues. CDR3 loop: CSAIPTIPTGEQGGKGSYNEQFF. Written as DNA, the CDR3 is TGCAGTGCTATCCCAACAATCCCAACAGGGGAACAGGGGGGAAAGGGTTCTTACAATGAGCAGTTCTTC.

The chain recombines TRBV7-9 with TRBJ1-1; D call uncertain. Looked up from germline, CDR1 is SEHNR and CDR2 is FQNEAQ (reference sequence). The CDR3 consists of 16 residues. V dropped 5 bases and J dropped 1 base, with 17 bases sitting between them. The CDR3 reads CASSQEGWRTNTEAFF. As DNA, the CDR3 is TGTGCCAGCAGCCAGGAGGGATGGAGGACGAACACTGAAGCTTTCTTT. Supplemented by reference TRBV7-9 and TRBJ1-1, the full variable domain reads DTGVSQNPRHKITKRGQNVTFRCDPISEHNRLYWYRQTLGQGPEFLTYFQNEAQLEKSRLLSDRFSAERPKGSFSTLEIQRTEQGDSAMYLCASSQEGWRTNTEAFFGQGTRLTVV.

This clonotype was counted between two and nine times. The rearrangement links TRBV4-3 to TRBJ1-1; no definite D call. The CDR3 is 15 residues long. CDR1 and CDR2 from the germline V gene are LGHNA and YSLEER. Trimming cost V 0 bases and J 1 base, with 9 bases left between them. The CDR3 nucleotides read TGCGCCAGCAGCCAAGATCCACAGAGGAACACTGAAGCTTTCTTT. Amino acid sequence: CASSQDPQRNTEAFF.

V and J are TRBV24-1 and TRBJ2-1, with 14 bases lining up with TRBD2. V gave up 4 bases and J gave up 3 bases; unmatched junction bases: 7. Germline values: CDR1 KGHDR, CDR2 SFDVKD. This CDR3 is 18 amino acids long. Here the CDR3 reads CATSDPTSGRAGYNEQFF. DNA of the CDR3: TGTGCCACCAGTGACCCGACTAGCGGGAGGGCCGGCTACAATGAGCAGTTCTTC.

This clonotype appeared a few times. This chain connects TRBV19 to TRBJ1-2; TRBD1 might be the D (6 bases). Trimming took off 3 bases at V and 4 bases at J, with 12 bases between the two ends. Per the germline V gene, CDR1 is LNHDA and CDR2 is SQIVND (reference sequence). The CDR3 sequence is 14 residues long. The CDR3 reads CASSIRDTTYGYTF. CDR3 coding DNA: TGTGCCAGTAGTATCCGGGACACCACCTATGGCTACACCTTC.

Only a few counts were recorded for this clonotype. The rearrangement uses TRBV19 and TRBJ2-5; TRBD2 aligns across 8 bases. CDR1 and CDR2 (germline): LNHDA, SQIVND (reference sequence). With V trimmed by 3 bases and J by 0 bases, 9 bases remained unmatched. The CDR3 totals 17 residues. The CDR3 is CASSIVLAVSYQETQYF. CDR3 bases: TGTGCCAGTAGTATTGTACTAGCGGTCTCGTACCAAGAGACCCAGTACTTC.

The chain employs TRBV18 and TRBJ1-1; no reliable D call. V was trimmed by 5 bases and J by 1 base, leaving 8 bases between them. The CDR3 consists of 13 residues. Germline V gives CDR1 KGHSH, CDR2 LQKENI. In DNA form, the CDR3 reads TGTGCCAGCTCAGCGACACCGAACACTGAAGCTTTCTTT. Translating gives CASSATPNTEAFF.

This clonotype was detected only a few times. V usage is TRBV7-8 and J usage is TRBJ2-7, with D unresolved. The CDR3 sequence is 14 residues long. With 3 bases removed from V and 5 bases from J, the gap between germline ends came to 14 bases. The germline V gene has CDR1 SGHVS and CDR2 FQNEAQ. The CDR3 loop reads CASSFPTPQNEQYF. Here the CDR3 DNA reads TGTGCCAGCAGCTTCCCGACGCCCCAGAACGAGCAGTACTTC.

This clonotype ranks as medium-sized. The chain has TRBV6-1 and TRBJ1-6; D remains unclear. Trimming cost V 5 bases and J 5 bases, with 13 bases left between them. Germline V gives CDR1 MNHNS, CDR2 SASEGT. The CDR3 has 15 residues. CDR3 residues: CASSPGTGHNSPLHF. CDR3 sequence (DNA): TGTGCCAGCAGTCCCGGAACGGGCCATAATTCACCCCTCCACTTT.

V usage is TRBV7-9 and J usage is TRBJ2-2; 8 nucleotides line up with TRBD1. Germline values: CDR1 SEHNR, CDR2 FQNEAQ (reference sequence). V gave up 7 bases and J gave up 5 bases; unmatched junction bases: 12. CDR3 length equals 16 residues. CDR3 sequence: CASMIRTGTRTGELFF. CDR3 bases: TGTGCCAGCATGATCCGGACAGGGACTCGAACCGGGGAGCTGTTTTTT.

The chain joins TRBV7-9 to TRBJ1-3; D perhaps matches TRBD1 (6 bases). CDR3 length: 17 residues. Germline V CDR1 and CDR2: SEHNR, FQNEAQ (reference sequence). V gave up 4 bases and J gave up 0 bases, with 16 bases separating them. The CDR3 region is CASSWPRGAASGNTIYF. As DNA, the CDR3 is TGTGCCAGCAGCTGGCCTCGGGGGGCTGCCTCTGGAAACACCATATATTTT.

The CDR3 sequence: CASSLDRGTALTDTQYF. For the CDR3, the DNA is TGTGCCAGCAGCTTAGATCGGGGAACGGCTCTCACAGATACGCAGTATTTT. The V gene is TRBV11-2, the J gene TRBJ2-3, with D maybe TRBD2 (5 bases). The V and J ends lost 0 bases and 2 bases respectively, with 15 bases between them. The CDR3 covers 17 residues. Germline assignment: CDR1 SGHAT and CDR2 FQNNGV.

A few counts support this clonotype. V and J are TRBV6-1 and TRBJ2-1, with 8 nucleotides matching TRBD2. The CDR3 runs 15 residues. Germline lookup yields CDR1 MNHNS and CDR2 SASEGT. Unmatched junction bases numbered 8, after V lost 5 bases and J lost 5 bases. The CDR3 nucleotides are TGTGCCAGCAGTCCCAGCGGGAGCTGGGACAATGAGCAGTTCTTC. It codes for CASSPSGSWDNEQFF.

This clonotype has just a few counts. The chain links TRBV20-1 to TRBJ2-3; the match to TRBD1 covers 9 bases. Trimming at V came to 6 bases and at J to 4 bases, leaving 8 bases not matched to a gene. This CDR3 spans 14 amino acids. Germline V gene lookup returns CDR1 DFQATT and CDR2 SNEGSKA (reference sequence). The CDR3 region is CSAPNRGRSDTQYF. The CDR3 DNA reads as TGCAGTGCCCCGAACAGGGGGCGCTCAGATACGCAGTATTTT.

J is TRBJ2-5 and V is TRBV20-1; tentative D call: TRBD2 (6 bases). The V gene's germline CDR1 is DFQATT and CDR2 SNEGSKA (reference sequence). Trimming removed 6 bases from V and 2 bases from J, with 19 bases in between. CDR3 size: 15 residues. The CDR3 DNA follows: TGCAGTGCCCCCACCCGTCTAGCGATTCAAGAGACCCAGTACTTC. This gives the protein CSAPTRLAIQETQYF.